This entry describes one T cell receptor beta chain. The junction had 8 bases not matched to a gene; V was cut back by 0 bases and J by 5 bases. The CDR3 length is 15 residues. Germline V gene data show CDR1 as GTSNPN and CDR2 as SVGIG (reference sequence). This sample was included in a study of cytomegalovirus exposure and HLA in healthy donors. In the PCR, 60 Vbeta and 13 Jbeta primers were used. The assay was immunoSEQ multiplex PCR, and TCRdb's table has in-frame clones only and misses some. The sample shows approximately 97,000 clones, around 57% of them seen only once. The V call is TRBV30, the J call TRBJ2-7, with 9 bases lining up with TRBD1. The sequencing sample was made of PBMCs. The TCR originated in a human donor in good health. The CDR3 sequence is CAWSVMGQGFHEQYF. The DNA of the CDR3 is TGTGCCTGGAGTGTTATGGGACAGGGTTTCCACGAGCAGTACTTC.